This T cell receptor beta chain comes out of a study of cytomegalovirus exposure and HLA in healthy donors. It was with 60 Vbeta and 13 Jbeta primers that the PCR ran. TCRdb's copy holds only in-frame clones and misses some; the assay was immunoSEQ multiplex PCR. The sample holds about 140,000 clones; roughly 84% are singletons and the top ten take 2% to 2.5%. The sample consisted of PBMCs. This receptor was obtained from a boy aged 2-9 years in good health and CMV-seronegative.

CDR3 protein: CASSQDRVVRGRFLWGANVLTF. The CDR3 region has the DNA TGTGCCAGCAGCCAAGATCGCGTGGTCAGGGGCCGGTTTCTGTGGGGGGCCAACGTCCTGACTTTC. The V and J genes are TRBV4-2 and TRBJ2-6; perhaps TRBD1 as D (6 bases). The V and J ends lost 0 bases and 4 bases respectively, with 28 bases between them. CDR1 LGHNA and CDR2 YNFKEQ come from the germline V gene. This CDR3 contains 22 residues.